The source of this TCR beta chain is a study of T cell responses to AZD1222 COVID-19 vaccine. About the research overall: The study pooled second doses at about 4 or about 12 weeks.

Concerning this clone: The target antigen is unknown.

Overall study results and limits: Repertoires were obtained solely post-peak T cell response. Two doses of AZD1222 preceded a rise in Spike-specific TCR breadth and depth. Reportedly, nearly half of unique spike TCRs recognized epitopes outside B.1.351/B.1.1.7 mutations.

The CDR3 is 17 residues long. Germline CDR1 and CDR2: LGHNA and YSLEER. Germline trimming cut 5 bases from V and 0 bases from J; bases unmatched to any gene: 8. Clones were sequenced by immunoSEQ multiplex PCR, and TCRdb holds only the in-frame ones, with some missing. The table records 50,000 to 55,000 clones, 65% to 85% of them present only once. The receptor was derived from an adult in good health. V and J are TRBV4-3 and TRBJ2-1; 9 bases agree with TRBD2. The source material was peripheral blood, sampled on day 0 of AZD1222 vaccination. CDR3 bases: TGCGCCAGCAGCAAACTAGCGGGTTCCAGCTCCTACAATGAGCAGTTCTTC. Encoded protein: CASSKLAGSSSYNEQFF.